A selection of T cell receptor beta chains follows, all from one sample in a study of cytomegalovirus exposure and HLA in healthy donors. Clones were sequenced by immunoSEQ multiplex PCR, and TCRdb holds only the in-frame ones, with some missing. The table shows 100,000 to 150,000 clones, with 75% to 90% occurring only once. Sequenced sample: PBMCs. Receptors were obtained from a woman between 18 and 29 years old in good health and CMV-seronegative. CDR3s include the opening cysteine and the closing phenylalanine or tryptophan. D genes are given only for firm matches. Only part of the rows carry a size: once, few, many, or a class if the clone is expanded.

abundance: .; j_gene: TRBJ1-2; v_gene: TRBV29-1; d_gene: .; CDR3nt: TGCAGCGTTGAGTACCAGTATGGCTACACCTTC; CDR3aa: CSVEYQYGYTF
abundance: .; j_gene: TRBJ2-3; v_gene: TRBV11-3; d_gene: .; CDR3nt: TGTGCCAGCAGCTTAGGACGTGTACTAGCGCAGTATTTT; CDR3aa: CASSLGRVLAQYF
abundance: .; j_gene: TRBJ1-3; v_gene: TRBV7-2; d_gene: .; CDR3nt: TGTGCCAGCAGGTATTCCTCTGGAAACACCATATATTTT; CDR3aa: CASRYSSGNTIYF
abundance: .; j_gene: TRBJ2-7; v_gene: TRBV10-3; d_gene: TRBD1; CDR3nt: TGTGCCATCACCTCAGGGGGCCTTGGTACCTACGAGCAGTACTTC; CDR3aa: CAITSGGLGTYEQYF
abundance: .; j_gene: TRBJ2-3; v_gene: TRBV7-9; d_gene: .; CDR3nt: TGTGCCAGCAGCTTCGCTGATACAGGGCCAGATACGCAGTATTTT; CDR3aa: CASSFADTGPDTQYF
abundance: .; j_gene: TRBJ2-3; v_gene: TRBV11-2; d_gene: TRBD2; CDR3nt: TGTGCCAGCAGCCCCGGACTAGCGGGAGCAGATACGCAGTATTTT; CDR3aa: CASSPGLAGADTQYF
abundance: .; j_gene: TRBJ1-5; v_gene: TRBV6-6; d_gene: .; CDR3nt: TGTGCCAGCAGTTACGGGGGGAATCAGCCCCAGCATTTT; CDR3aa: CASSYGGNQPQHF
abundance: .; j_gene: TRBJ1-1; v_gene: TRBV5-1; d_gene: TRBD1; CDR3nt: TGCGCCAGCAGCCAGGAACGACAGGGCTACACTGAAGCTTTCTTT; CDR3aa: CASSQERQGYTEAFF
abundance: once; j_gene: TRBJ1-2; v_gene: TRBV29-1; d_gene: .; CDR3nt: TGCAGCGTTGACTCCGGGAACTATGGCTACACCTTC; CDR3aa: CSVDSGNYGYTF
abundance: .; j_gene: TRBJ1-5; v_gene: TRBV30; d_gene: TRBD1; CDR3nt: TGTGCCTGGGGTCCTCTTCCGGGACAGCACAATCAGCCCCAGCATTTT; CDR3aa: CAWGPLPGQHNQPQHF
abundance: .; j_gene: TRBJ2-3; v_gene: TRBV5-1; d_gene: TRBD2; CDR3nt: TGCGCCAGCAGCCTACCGACTAGCGGGACTTATACAGATACGCAGTATTTT; CDR3aa: CASSLPTSGTYTDTQYF
abundance: .; j_gene: TRBJ2-7; v_gene: TRBV4-1; d_gene: TRBD2; CDR3nt: TGCGCCAGCAGCCGGTTCCGGACTAGTAACGAGCAGTACTTC; CDR3aa: CASSRFRTSNEQYF
abundance: .; j_gene: TRBJ2-5; v_gene: TRBV10-2; d_gene: TRBD2; CDR3nt: TGCGCCAGCAGGGACCCGGGACTAGCGTCCGGCGAACGGGAGACCCAGTACTTC; CDR3aa: CASRDPGLASGERETQYF
abundance: .; j_gene: TRBJ2-7; v_gene: TRBV7-9; d_gene: .; CDR3nt: TGTGCCAGCAGCCTCCTACAGGGTAGAGGCGAGCAGTACTTC; CDR3aa: CASSLLQGRGEQYF
abundance: .; j_gene: TRBJ2-5; v_gene: TRBV11-2; d_gene: TRBD2; CDR3nt: TGTGCCAGCAGCTCCCTGACTAGCGGCCAAGAGACCCAGTACTTC; CDR3aa: CASSSLTSGQETQYF
abundance: .; j_gene: TRBJ2-1; v_gene: TRBV14; d_gene: TRBD2; CDR3nt: TGTGCCAGCAGCCAAGCGGGACTAGCTTTAGGCTCCTACAATGAGCAGTTCTTC; CDR3aa: CASSQAGLALGSYNEQFF
abundance: few; j_gene: TRBJ2-7; v_gene: TRBV4-1; d_gene: .; CDR3nt: TGCGCCACCTCGGGTCTCCTCGGCTACGAGCAGTACTTC; CDR3aa: CATSGLLGYEQYF
abundance: .; j_gene: TRBJ2-7; v_gene: TRBV19; d_gene: TRBD1; CDR3nt: TGTGCCAGTAGTATTTCTGGACAGGGGTCGATCGAGCAGTACTTC; CDR3aa: CASSISGQGSIEQYF
abundance: .; j_gene: TRBJ1-2; v_gene: TRBV28; d_gene: TRBD1; CDR3nt: TGTGCCACCAAACGCATCGACGGGACAGGAGTATATGGCTACACCTTC; CDR3aa: CATKRIDGTGVYGYTF
abundance: .; j_gene: TRBJ2-1; v_gene: TRBV4-2; d_gene: .; CDR3nt: TGTGCCAGCAGCCAAGACGCGGGTTCTCGTGAGCAGTTCTTC; CDR3aa: CASSQDAGSREQFF
abundance: .; j_gene: TRBJ2-1; v_gene: TRBV7-8; d_gene: TRBD2; CDR3nt: TGTGCCAGCAGCTCCCGGGGACTAGCGGCCTCCAATGAGCAGTTCTTC; CDR3aa: CASSSRGLAASNEQFF
abundance: .; j_gene: TRBJ1-2; v_gene: TRBV7-9; d_gene: TRBD1; CDR3nt: TGTGCCAGCAGCTCGTCGGGACAGGAGATCTATGGCTACACCTTC; CDR3aa: CASSSSGQEIYGYTF
abundance: .; j_gene: TRBJ1-2; v_gene: TRBV4-1; d_gene: .; CDR3nt: TGCGCCAGCAGCCAAGTAACAGGCTATGGCTACACCTTC; CDR3aa: CASSQVTGYGYTF
abundance: once; j_gene: TRBJ2-5; v_gene: TRBV5-4; d_gene: TRBD2; CDR3nt: TGTGCCAGCAGCCTCGCCCCCGGGGGGATTGGGGAGACCCAGTACTTC; CDR3aa: CASSLAPGGIGETQYF
abundance: .; j_gene: TRBJ2-2; v_gene: TRBV2; d_gene: .; CDR3nt: TGTGCCAGCATAGGGGGAGGGCCTTCAGACGGGGAGCTGTTTTTT; CDR3aa: CASIGGGPSDGELFF
abundance: .; j_gene: TRBJ1-1; v_gene: TRBV18; d_gene: .; CDR3nt: TGTGCCAGCTCACCACTCCCGGGACAGAACACTGAAGCTTTCTTT; CDR3aa: CASSPLPGQNTEAFF
abundance: .; j_gene: TRBJ2-2; v_gene: TRBV21-1; d_gene: .; CDR3nt: TGTGCCAGCACCCTCGTTGAGGCTTTAAACACCGGGGAGCTGTTTTTT; CDR3aa: CASTLVEALNTGELFF
abundance: .; j_gene: TRBJ2-7; v_gene: TRBV28; d_gene: .; CDR3nt: TGTGCCAGCAGTTTAAAGGGGTACGAGCAGTACTTC; CDR3aa: CASSLKGYEQYF
abundance: many; j_gene: TRBJ1-2; v_gene: TRBV2; d_gene: TRBD1; CDR3nt: TGTGCCAGCAGTGAAGCGGGGACAGGGTACTATGGCTACACCTTC; CDR3aa: CASSEAGTGYYGYTF
abundance: .; j_gene: TRBJ2-7; v_gene: TRBV28; d_gene: TRBD1; CDR3nt: TGTGCCAGCAGTTCGACAGGGCAGGAGCAGTACTTC; CDR3aa: CASSSTGQEQYF
abundance: .; j_gene: TRBJ1-2; v_gene: TRBV10-1; d_gene: .; CDR3nt: TGCGCCAGCAGTGAGAAAAGTAGCAGTCCTACTAATTCCTATGGCTACACCTTC; CDR3aa: CASSEKSSSPTNSYGYTF
abundance: .; j_gene: TRBJ2-5; v_gene: TRBV7-9; d_gene: .; CDR3nt: TGTGCCAGCAGCTTTGTAGATGGGACCCAGTACTTC; CDR3aa: CASSFVDGTQYF
abundance: .; j_gene: TRBJ2-1; v_gene: TRBV5-6; d_gene: TRBD1; CDR3nt: TGTGCCAGCAGAAATGGGCCTACAGGGGAACAGTTCTTC; CDR3aa: CASRNGPTGEQFF
abundance: .; j_gene: TRBJ2-2; v_gene: TRBV6-1; d_gene: TRBD2; CDR3nt: TGTGCCAGCAGTGAATGGGCTAGCGGGGTAAACACCGGGGAGCTGTTTTTT; CDR3aa: CASSEWASGVNTGELFF
abundance: .; j_gene: TRBJ2-7; v_gene: TRBV4-1; d_gene: .; CDR3nt: TGCGCCAGCAGCCAACGGAGGGGAAACTACGAGCAGTACTTC; CDR3aa: CASSQRRGNYEQYF
abundance: .; j_gene: TRBJ2-5; v_gene: TRBV11-3; d_gene: .; CDR3nt: TGTGCCAGCAGCCCCCCCGGGTACCAAGAGACCCAGTACTTC; CDR3aa: CASSPPGYQETQYF
abundance: once; j_gene: TRBJ2-7; v_gene: TRBV29-1; d_gene: .; CDR3nt: TGCAGCGTCCTTGGGGGGAATCGGGAGCAGTACTTC; CDR3aa: CSVLGGNREQYF
abundance: .; j_gene: TRBJ2-7; v_gene: TRBV7-3; d_gene: .; CDR3nt: TGTGCCAGCAGCTTCGAAGACAGGAGATGCTCCTACGAGCAGTACTTC; CDR3aa: CASSFEDRRCSYEQYF
abundance: .; j_gene: TRBJ2-3; v_gene: TRBV5-1; d_gene: .; CDR3nt: TGCGCCAGCACCGGCGGGACTTCCAGATTCACAGATACGCAGTATTTT; CDR3aa: CASTGGTSRFTDTQYF
abundance: .; j_gene: TRBJ2-3; v_gene: TRBV18; d_gene: .; CDR3nt: TGTGCCAGCTCACCACGGAAAGGGGCCAAAGATACGCAGTATTTT; CDR3aa: CASSPRKGAKDTQYF